Shown below are 8 T cell receptor beta chains from a single sample sequenced in a study of vaccination and CD4 T cells after COVID-19. Cultured CD4+ T-cell DNA underwent Oncomine TCR Beta short-read sequencing. TCRdb analysed the PCR reads with MiXCR anew, one entry per CDR3 protein. This table has about 9,000 distinct CDR3 sequences, roughly 50% appearing once. Antigens of these TCRs are unknown. Documented treatment: 10-day PBMC culture with coronavirus spike peptide pools or control peptides (ViraFEST assay). Researchers collected the unexposed donor's CD4+ T cells before the COVID-19 pandemic (2011-2018). Sequenced: CD4+ T cells from blood, cultured in vitro. These receptors all come from a human donor in good health.

This clonotype showed up just a few times. The genes are TRBV20-1 and TRBJ1-6, with D maybe TRBD1 (5 bases). The ends were cut back, 3 bases at V and 0 bases at J, with 12 bases in the middle. CDR3 length: 16 residues. The germline CDR1 and CDR2 sequences are DFQATT and SNEGSKA (reference sequence). In DNA, the CDR3 is TGCAGTGCTAGGTCCCAGGGTGTCTCCTATAATTCACCCCTCCACTTT. It codes for CSARSQGVSYNSPLHF.

This clonotype was observed a handful of times. The chain employs TRBV20-1 and TRBJ1-3, with D unresolved. Germline-derived CDR1 and CDR2 are DFQATT and SNEGSKA (reference sequence). The CDR3 length is 17 residues. V was trimmed by 1 base and J by 0 bases, leaving 16 bases between them. CDR3: CSARGFVDGPSGNTIYF. The CDR3 DNA reads TGCAGTGCTAGAGGATTTGTGGACGGACCCTCTGGAAACACCATATATTTT.

This clonotype was picked up a small number of times. The rearrangement uses TRBV6-1 and TRBJ1-5, with D possibly being TRBD1 (6 bases). The CDR3 sequence is 14 residues long. Germline CDR1 MNHNS, CDR2 SASEGT. Trimming left V 8 bases short and J 2 bases short, with 13 bases between. The CDR3 is CASWGGAGNQPQHF. The DNA for the CDR3 is TGTGCCAGCTGGGGGGGGGCCGGCAATCAGCCCCAGCATTTT.

V and J are TRBV11-3 and TRBJ2-5; D call uncertain. Germline V gives CDR1 SGHNT, CDR2 YENEEA. V was clipped by 5 bases and J by 1 base, with 8 bases between them. CDR3 length: 13 amino acids. For the CDR3, the DNA is TGTGCCAGCAGCGGCTGGGGCCAAGAGACCCAGTACTTC. Protein: CASSGWGQETQYF.

V and J are TRBV12-3 or TRBV12-4 and TRBJ1-6; the D gene is possibly TRBD1 (5 bases). Trimming took off 6 bases at V and 7 bases at J, with 19 bases between the two ends. CDR3 length: 16 amino acids. The CDR3 loop is CASRPPWGSENSPLHF. The CDR3 bases are TGTGCCAGCAGACCCCCTTGGGGGTCTGAGAATTCACCCCTCCACTTT.

The gene calls are TRBV27 and TRBJ2-1; D remains unclear. V was shortened by 7 bases and J by 0 bases, with 22 bases between the two germline ends. Germline CDR1 MNHEY, CDR2 SMNVEV (reference sequence). The CDR3 has 18 residues. CDR3 sequence (DNA): TGTGCCAGCACCCTTTTGGGTCCGACCCCCACCTCCTACAATGAGCAGTTCTTC. Its protein product is CASTLLGPTPTSYNEQFF.

The chain uses TRBV12-3 or TRBV12-4 and TRBJ2-1; no definite D call. The germline V and J ends were trimmed by 6 bases and 10 bases, with 10 bases remaining between them. The CDR3 sequence is 11 residues long. This CDR3 reads CASRSWTEQFF. The CDR3 nucleotides read TGTGCCAGCAGGAGCTGGACGGAGCAGTTCTTC.

This clonotype was observed a handful of times. The chain recombines TRBV30 with TRBJ1-1; the match to TRBD1 covers 8 bases. CDR1 and CDR2 (germline): GTSNPN, SVGIG (reference sequence). The V segment lost 0 bases and the J segment 7 bases; nucleotides outside the gene matches: 7. The CDR3 loop spans 14 amino acids. The CDR3 here is CAWSVRSGGGEAFF. The CDR3 DNA reads as TGTGCCTGGAGTGTACGCTCAGGGGGCGGTGAAGCTTTCTTT.